This TCR beta chain was sequenced in a study of blood T cell repertoires in COVID-19. The wider study: Spain, Italy and the United States supplied samples that represented acute and convalescent COVID-19.

This clone was recorded once. TCRdb's table, derived via immunoSEQ multiplex PCR, lists solely in-frame clones and lacks some. The sample carries approximately 230,000 clones, 75% to 90% recorded once. The CDR3 covers 11 residues. V was pared by 8 bases and J by 6 bases, with 7 bases between. Source material: PBMCs or T cells enriched from blood (not recorded which). V is TRBV12-3 or TRBV12-4 and J is TRBJ2-2, with D hard to call. This clonotype originated in a woman under 40 with acute COVID-19. The CDR3 reads CASSVPGELFF. The CDR3 DNA is TGTGCCAGCTCCGTTCCCGGGGAGCTGTTTTTT.